A single sample gave rise to the 32 T cell receptor beta chains below, sequenced in a study of cytomegalovirus exposure and HLA in healthy donors. The table came from immunoSEQ multiplex PCR; TCRdb's copy has only in-frame clones and leaves some out. The data contain about 71,000 clones, approximately 96% of them singletons. The sample taken for sequencing was PBMCs. The receptors were sampled from a man younger than 35 in good health and CMV-seropositive.

The chain combines TRBV7-3 with TRBJ1-3; D gene uncertain. This CDR3 is 16 amino acids long. Trimming left V 5 bases short and J 0 bases short, with 14 bases between. The germline V gene has CDR1 SGHTA and CDR2 FQGTGA. The DNA of the CDR3 is TGTGCCAGCAGCCTCGAACCGCCGAGCTCTGGAAACACCATATATTTT. This codes for CASSLEPPSSGNTIYF.

The chain combines TRBV4-1 with TRBJ2-1; TRBD1 might be the D (5 bases). Germline V CDR1 and CDR2: MGHRA, YSYEKL. V lost 2 bases and J lost 3, with 8 bases in between. The CDR3 runs 14 residues. CDR3 residues: CASSQPRGYNEQFF. CDR3 DNA sequence: TGCGCCAGCAGCCAACCTAGGGGCTACAATGAGCAGTTCTTC.

The V and J genes are TRBV5-5 and TRBJ2-5; maybe TRBD1 (6 bases). This CDR3 contains 14 residues. V gave up 0 bases and J gave up 5 bases, with 11 bases separating them. Germline V CDR1 and CDR2: SGHKS, YYEKEE (reference sequence). CDR3 region: CASSLDWGQETQYF. CDR3 nucleotides: TGTGCCAGCAGCTTGGATTGGGGGCAGGAGACCCAGTACTTC.

The J gene is TRBJ2-5, the V gene TRBV5-4; 7 nucleotides line up with TRBD2. The CDR3 totals 17 residues. Germline values: CDR1 SGHNT, CDR2 YYREEE (reference sequence). Germline trimming cut 4 bases from V and 3 bases from J; bases unmatched to any gene: 15. The CDR3 loop reads CASSGDRGGSSKETQYF. The DNA for the CDR3 is TGTGCCAGCAGCGGCGATCGGGGCGGGAGTTCCAAAGAGACCCAGTACTTC.

V gene TRBV6-1 combines with J gene TRBJ2-5; possible D gene TRBD2, 5 bases. V lost 4 bases and J lost 5, with 11 bases in between. The germline V gene encodes CDR1 MNHNS and CDR2 SASEGT. This CDR3 is built from 13 residues. CDR3 nucleotide sequence: TGTGCCAGCAGTGGTCCCCGAGGGGAGACCCAGTACTTC. Its translation is CASSGPRGETQYF.

In DNA form, the CDR3 reads TGTGCCAGCAGCTTAGACTACACAGATACGCAGTATTTT. Amino acids: CASSLDYTDTQYF. The rearrangement uses TRBV7-7 and TRBJ2-3; D not certain. V was shortened by 1 base and J by 2 bases, with 4 bases between the two germline ends. The V gene's germline CDR1 is SSHAT and CDR2 FNYEAQ (reference sequence). CDR3 size: 13 residues.

The CDR3 protein is CASSQPSYGYTF. The CDR3 nucleotides are TGCGCCAGCAGCCAACCTTCCTATGGCTACACCTTC. The V call is TRBV4-1, the J call TRBJ1-2; no definite D call. The CDR3 covers 12 residues. Per the germline V gene, CDR1 is MGHRA and CDR2 is YSYEKL. Trimming pared 2 bases from V and 4 bases from J, leaving 5 bases between.

V is TRBV28 and J is TRBJ1-2; no definite D call. Trimming pared 3 bases from V and 4 bases from J, leaving 12 bases between. The CDR3 has 14 residues. The germline V gene encodes CDR1 MDHEN and CDR2 SYDVKM. CDR3 DNA sequence: TGTGCCAGCAGTTTCGTTAGCGGATTCTATGGCTACACCTTC. It codes for CASSFVSGFYGYTF.

The chain combines TRBV7-3 with TRBJ2-1; 14 bases line up with TRBD2. CDR1 and CDR2 from the germline V gene are SGHTA and FQGTGA. This CDR3 contains 16 residues. J gave up 9 bases and V 5 bases, and 9 bases lay outside the gene matches. Here the CDR3 reads CASSLQTSGRASEQFF. The CDR3 region has the DNA TGTGCCAGCAGCCTCCAGACTAGCGGGAGGGCGAGTGAGCAGTTCTTC.

The V call is TRBV7-9, the J call TRBJ2-3, with D hard to call. Germline values: CDR1 SEHNR, CDR2 FQNEAQ (reference sequence). V lost 0 bases to trimming and J lost 6 bases, with 10 bases between them. The CDR3 has 14 residues. CDR3: CASSLAIAVDTQYF. Written as DNA, the CDR3 is TGTGCCAGCAGCTTAGCGATAGCTGTGGATACGCAGTATTTT. The full variable domain, in which reference TRBV7-9 and TRBJ2-3 provide the parts outside the CDR3, is DTGVSQNPRHKITKRGQNVTFRCDPISEHNRLYWYRQTLGQGPEFLTYFQNEAQLEKSRLLSDRFSAERPKGSFSTLEIQRTEQGDSAMYLCASSLAIAVDTQYFGPGTRLTVL.

The chain is built from TRBV30 and TRBJ2-5, with D perhaps TRBD2 (6 bases). Germline-derived CDR1 and CDR2 are GTSNPN and SVGIG (reference sequence). V lost 2 bases and J lost 5, with 15 bases in between. The CDR3 is 14 amino acids. This chain's CDR3 is CAWSIIAAGETQYF. In DNA form, the CDR3 reads TGTGCCTGGAGTATTATAGCGGCGGGGGAGACCCAGTACTTC.

The chain employs TRBV7-2 and TRBJ2-1, with TRBD2 matching 7 bases. The CDR3 is made up of 18 amino acids. In germline, CDR1 is SGHTA, CDR2 FQGNSA. Germline trimming cut 1 base from V and 3 bases from J; bases unmatched to any gene: 12. The CDR3 nucleotides are TGTGCCAGCAGCTTAGACACAGTCCTAGCGGACTACTACAATGAGCAGTTCTTC. Protein: CASSLDTVLADYYNEQFF.

The chain employs TRBV9 and TRBJ2-2; D is unresolved. Germline V gene data show CDR1 as SGDLS and CDR2 as YYNGEE. This CDR3 has 13 residues. V lost 0 bases, J lost 7 bases, and 7 bases lay in between. CDR3 bases: TGTGCCAGCAGCGTAGTGGCATTCGGGGAGCTGTTTTTT. It is translated as CASSVVAFGELFF. The full variable domain, in which reference TRBV9 and TRBJ2-2 provide the parts outside the CDR3, is DSGVTQTPKHLITATGQRVTLRCSPRSGDLSVYWYQQSLDQGLQFLIQYYNGEERAKGNILERFSAQQFPDLHSELNLSSLELGDSALYFCASSVVAFGELFFGEGSRLTVL.

J is TRBJ1-5 and V is TRBV9; D unclear. Trimming pared 1 base from V and 4 bases from J, leaving 6 bases between. The CDR3 has 13 residues. Per the germline V gene, CDR1 is SGDLS and CDR2 is YYNGEE. The CDR3 DNA follows: TGTGCCAGCAGCGTAACCCTAAATCAGCCCCAGCATTTT. Translated, it gives CASSVTLNQPQHF.

The chain joins TRBV2 to TRBJ1-1, with TRBD1 as a possible D gene (5 bases). The CDR3 spans 12 residues. V lost 7 bases, J lost 1 base, and 7 bases lay in between. Germline V gene sequence: CDR1 SNHLY, CDR2 FYNNEI. The chain's CDR3 is CASTTGNTEAFF. The CDR3 DNA reads TGTGCCAGCACCACAGGGAACACTGAAGCTTTCTTT.

V is TRBV30 and J is TRBJ1-3; D is perhaps TRBD1 (5 bases). CDR1 is GTSNPN and CDR2 is SVGIG in the germline V gene (reference sequence). V gave up 0 bases and J gave up 4 bases, with 10 bases separating them. CDR3 length equals 14 residues. Written as DNA, the CDR3 is TGTGCCTGGAGTGTAGAAAGGGGCGGAAACACCATATATTTT. This translates into CAWSVERGGNTIYF.

This clone was observed once. V gene TRBV19 combines with J gene TRBJ2-1, with a possible D match to TRBD2 (5 bases). The CDR3 consists of 15 residues. Germline CDR1 is LNHDA and CDR2 is SQIVND (reference sequence). V lost 4 bases and J 8 bases, leaving 18 bases between the germline ends. The CDR3 loop is CASSSEGSPTHEQFF. CDR3 bases: TGTGCCAGTAGTAGCGAGGGATCCCCTACACATGAGCAGTTCTTC.

The chain recombines TRBV18 with TRBJ2-7, with 8 bases fitting TRBD1. CDR1 is KGHSH, CDR2 LQKENI, per germline. This CDR3 contains 14 residues. With V trimmed by 3 bases and J by 6 bases, 7 bases remained unmatched. The CDR3 here is CASSPQDRAGEQYF. In nucleotides, the CDR3 is TGTGCCAGCTCACCGCAGGACAGGGCAGGCGAGCAGTACTTC.

The rearrangement links TRBV23-1 to TRBJ1-5, with a tentative D call TRBD1 (6 bases). TRBV23-1 belongs to the ORF category, with a function that is uncertain. CDR3 length: 16 amino acids. Between the trimmed V and J ends, which lost 2 bases and 2 bases, there was a span of 13 bases. CDR3 in amino acids: CASSQPPAGGNQPQHF. The CDR3, as DNA: TGCGCCAGCAGTCAACCCCCCGCAGGGGGCAATCAGCCCCAGCATTTT.

The V call is TRBV5-4, the J call TRBJ2-3, with 7 bases that match TRBD2. The V and J ends lost 2 bases and 5 bases, in that order; junction bases with no gene match: 8. The germline V gene has CDR1 SGHNT and CDR2 YYREEE (reference sequence). This CDR3 has 15 residues. CDR3 sequence reads: CASSFRAGMLDTQYF. Written as DNA, the CDR3 is TGTGCCAGCAGCTTTAGAGCGGGGATGCTAGATACGCAGTATTTT.

This chain connects TRBV23-1 to TRBJ1-4, with a tentative D call TRBD1 (5 bases). TRBV23-1 is labeled an ORF, and its function is uncertain. V lost 8 bases and J lost 7, with 20 bases in between. The CDR3 loop spans 15 amino acids. CDR3 sequence (DNA): TGCGCCAGCTGCCCTACCAGGGCGCGGAGTGAAAAACTGTTTTTT. Translated, it gives CASCPTRARSEKLFF.

This clone has only one observation. This chain connects TRBV7-9 to TRBJ2-2; 7 bases line up with TRBD2. J lost 4 bases, V lost 1 base, and 6 bases had no gene match. The CDR3 has 16 amino acids. CDR1 is SEHNR, CDR2 FQNEAQ, per germline (reference sequence). CDR3 in amino acids: CASSLVGRSGTGELFF. The CDR3 DNA is TGTGCCAGCAGCTTAGTCGGGAGGTCGGGCACCGGGGAGCTGTTTTTT. The variable domain in full, completed from reference TRBV7-9 and TRBJ2-2, reads DTGVSQNPRHKITKRGQNVTFRCDPISEHNRLYWYRQTLGQGPEFLTYFQNEAQLEKSRLLSDRFSAERPKGSFSTLEIQRTEQGDSAMYLCASSLVGRSGTGELFFGEGSRLTVL.

This sequence joins TRBV5-1 and TRBJ1-5; D possibly corresponds to TRBD1 (6 bases). CDR3 size: 13 residues. V was cut by 1 base and J by 6 bases, with 8 bases left in between. From germline, CDR1 is SGHRS and CDR2 YFSETQ. DNA of the CDR3: TGCGCCAGCAGCTTGACAGGGTCTCAGCCCCAGCATTTT. It codes for CASSLTGSQPQHF.

The chain joins TRBV6-5 to TRBJ1-1; no reliable D call. Germline values: CDR1 MNHEY, CDR2 SVGAGI. CDR3 size: 11 residues. V was shortened by 6 bases and J by 1 base, with 3 bases between the two germline ends. CDR3 coding DNA: TGTGCCAGCAGCAAGAACACTGAAGCTTTCTTT. Translating gives CASSKNTEAFF.

J is TRBJ2-7 and V is TRBV2; TRBD1 agrees at 7 bases. The V gene end was trimmed by 7 bases and the J gene end by 6 bases; junction bases not matched to a gene: 9. This CDR3 is 13 amino acids long. Germline values: CDR1 SNHLY, CDR2 FYNNEI. The CDR3 spells CASTNRGSGEQYF. Written as DNA, the CDR3 is TGTGCCAGCACTAACAGGGGTTCAGGCGAGCAGTACTTC.

The chain uses TRBV11-2 and TRBJ2-7; 7 bases agree with TRBD1. The junction had 5 bases not matched to a gene; V was cut back by 0 bases and J by 3 bases. The CDR3 sequence is 15 residues long. CDR1 SGHAT and CDR2 FQNNGV come from the germline V gene. CDR3 amino acids: CASSLDIRQGYEQYF. CDR3 nucleotide sequence: TGTGCCAGCAGCTTAGATATTAGACAGGGCTACGAGCAGTACTTC.

The chain uses TRBV15 and TRBJ2-5, with TRBD2 identical over 11 bases. Trimming removed 3 bases from V and 5 bases from J; junction bases left unmatched: 8. The CDR3 has 16 residues. Germline assignment: CDR1 LNHNV and CDR2 YYDKDF (reference sequence). The CDR3 nucleotides are TGTGCCACCAGCAGCGGGACTAGCGGAGGCGGGGAGACCCAGTACTTC. It specifies CATSSGTSGGGETQYF.

V and J are TRBV9 and TRBJ2-7; a possible D gene is TRBD2 (6 bases). The CDR3 covers 15 residues. The germline V gene has CDR1 SGDLS and CDR2 YYNGEE. The V gene lost 0 bases and the J gene lost 2 bases, with 12 bases spanning the gap. CDR3 in amino acids: CASSVGGDSAYEQYF. CDR3 bases: TGTGCCAGCAGCGTAGGAGGGGACTCCGCCTACGAGCAGTACTTC.

J is TRBJ2-7 and V is TRBV29-1, with D perhaps TRBD1 (9 bases). The CDR3 extends over 15 amino acids. V dropped 7 bases and J dropped 0 bases, with 19 bases sitting between them. CDR1 and CDR2 from the germline V gene are SQVTM and ANQGSEA. CDR3 nucleotide sequence: TGCAGCGGAACCGGGACAGGGACTAGCTCCTACGAGCAGTACTTC. Amino acid sequence: CSGTGTGTSSYEQYF.

This sequence joins TRBV27 and TRBJ2-7; 10 bases match TRBD2. Per germline, CDR1 MNHEY and CDR2 SMNVEV (reference sequence). This CDR3 spans 17 amino acids. Trimming cost V 5 bases and J 3 bases; bases outside gene matches: 13. This CDR3 is CASSPRTSGYNRYEQYF. The CDR3 DNA is TGTGCCAGCAGTCCCCGGACTAGCGGTTATAATCGCTACGAGCAGTACTTC.

This clone was recorded once. The chain recombines TRBV4-1 with TRBJ2-1; no clear D gene. Germline V gene sequence: CDR1 MGHRA, CDR2 YSYEKL. Trimming pared 5 bases from V and 3 bases from J, leaving 17 bases between. This CDR3 has 16 amino acids. The DNA for the CDR3 is TGCGCCAGCAGCTTCAGACTGAACCCTATCTACAATGAGCAGTTCTTC. Translating it yields CASSFRLNPIYNEQFF.

The chain employs TRBV7-9 and TRBJ2-7, with 8 positions matching TRBD1. V shed 5 bases, J shed 5 bases, and the junction held 11 bases outside the gene matches. This CDR3 comprises 15 residues. CDR1 is SEHNR, CDR2 FQNEAQ, per germline (reference sequence). This CDR3 reads CASSPPRTGFDEQYF. CDR3 nucleotide sequence: TGTGCCAGCAGCCCTCCCAGGACAGGGTTCGACGAGCAGTACTTC.